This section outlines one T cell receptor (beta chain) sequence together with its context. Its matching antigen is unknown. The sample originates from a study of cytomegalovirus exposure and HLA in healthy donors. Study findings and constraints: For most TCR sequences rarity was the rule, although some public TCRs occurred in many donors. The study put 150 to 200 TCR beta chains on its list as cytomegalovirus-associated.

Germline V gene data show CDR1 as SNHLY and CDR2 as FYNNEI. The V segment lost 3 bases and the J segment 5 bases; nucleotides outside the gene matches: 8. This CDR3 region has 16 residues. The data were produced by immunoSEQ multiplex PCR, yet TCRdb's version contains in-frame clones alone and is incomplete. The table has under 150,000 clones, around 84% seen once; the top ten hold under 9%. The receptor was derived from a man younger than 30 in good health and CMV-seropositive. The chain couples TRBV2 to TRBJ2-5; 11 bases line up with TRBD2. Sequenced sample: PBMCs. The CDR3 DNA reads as TGTGCCAGCAGTGAGAGTAGCGGGGGGGCCAGGGAGACCCAGTACTTC. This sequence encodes CASSESSGGARETQYF.